Presented here are 8 T cell receptor beta chains from one specimen sequenced in a study of T cell responses to AZD1222 COVID-19 vaccine. TCRdb's table, derived via immunoSEQ multiplex PCR, lists solely in-frame clones and lacks some. The profile shows about 130,000 clones, under 95% of them singletons. The sample was peripheral blood, taken on day 0 of AZD1222 vaccination. The receptors originated from an adult in good health.

The rearrangement joins TRBV7-2 to TRBJ2-3; D might be TRBD1 or TRBD2, each matching 5 bases. The CDR3 length is 14 residues. Germline assignment: CDR1 SGHTA and CDR2 FQGNSA. V was pared by 5 bases and J by 5 bases, with 14 bases between. Written as DNA, the CDR3 is TGTGCCAGCAGCCCCGGGACCCCTGGAGATACGCAGTATTTT. It yields the protein CASSPGTPGDTQYF.

This clone was counted once. The chain links TRBV3-1 (or the pseudogene TRBV3-2) to TRBJ2-2; D unresolved. The CDR3 consists of 14 residues. Germline-derived CDR1 and CDR2 are LGHDT and YNNKEL (reference sequence). The V and J ends lost 0 bases and 7 bases respectively, with 9 bases between them. CDR3 in DNA: TGTGCCAGCAGCCAAGATCGGTTGTTCGGGGAGCTGTTTTTT. Protein sequence: CASSQDRLFGELFF.

The J gene is TRBJ1-4, the V gene TRBV7-9; 7 nucleotides line up with TRBD1. The CDR3 is made up of 13 amino acids. Looked up from germline, CDR1 is SEHNR and CDR2 is FQNEAQ (reference sequence). V shed 9 bases, J shed 5 bases, and the junction held 6 bases outside the gene matches. The CDR3 spells CASTAGQNEKLFF. The CDR3, as DNA: TGTGCCAGTACGGCGGGACAGAATGAAAAACTGTTTTTT.

The V gene is TRBV12-3 or TRBV12-4, the J gene TRBJ1-2; D not resolved. CDR3 length: 12 residues. The V end was cut by 5 bases, the J end by 3 bases, with 7 bases between. The CDR3 reads CASSLLDYGYTF. The DNA of the CDR3 is TGTGCCAGCAGTCTTCTAGACTATGGCTACACCTTC.

The V and J genes are TRBV27 and TRBJ2-7; D may be TRBD1 (6 bases). CDR3 length: 16 residues. Trimming took off 6 bases at V and 1 base at J, with 19 bases between the two ends. The germline V gene has CDR1 MNHEY and CDR2 SMNVEV (reference sequence). The CDR3 reads CASSLRAGTGSYEQYF. The DNA of the CDR3 is TGTGCCAGCAGCCTCCGGGCCGGAACAGGGTCCTACGAGCAGTACTTC.

In the case of this clone: At one boundary the junction diverges from the germline segment, which might be a read error. The V gene is TRBV5-1, the J gene TRBJ1-1; D remains ambiguous. Per germline, CDR1 SGHRS and CDR2 YFSETQ. CDR3 length equals 14 residues. The CDR3 nucleotides read TGCGCCAGCAGTTTGGAGGGTCTGAACACTGAAGCTTTCTTT. Residues: CASSLEGLNTEAFF. Filled out from reference TRBV5-1 and TRBJ1-1, the complete variable domain reads KAGVTQTPRYLIKTRGQQVTLSCSPISGHRSVSWYQQTPGQGLQFLFEYFSETQRNKGNFPGRFSGRQFSNSRSEMNVSTLELGDSALYLCASSLEGLNTEAFFGQGTRLTVV.

J is TRBJ2-3 and V is TRBV4-2; D is uncertain. Germline lookup yields CDR1 LGHNA and CDR2 YNFKEQ. The CDR3 contains 14 residues. Trimming removed 0 bases from V and 1 base from J, with 5 bases in between. The CDR3 spells CASSQDQRTDTQYF. CDR3 sequence (DNA): TGTGCCAGCAGCCAAGACCAACGCACAGATACGCAGTATTTT.

The chain links TRBV21-1 to TRBJ2-6; the D call of TRBD2 is as the table states it, not checked on the DNA. TRBV21-1 has pseudogene status. The CDR3 has 13 residues. The chain's CDR3 is CAWRDSGANVLTF. DNA of the CDR3: TGTGCCTGGAGGGACTCTGGGGCCAACGTCCTGACTTTC.